Shown below are 26 T cell receptor beta chains from a single sample sequenced in a study of CD8 T cells in Susac syndrome. RNA in amounts of about 0.5 to 1 ug was reverse transcribed with random hexamers. TCRdb ran MiXCR on the immunoSEQ multiplex PCR reads and lists one entry per CDR3 protein. The sample lists over 150,000 distinct CDR3 sequences, nearly 95% occurring once. Sequenced material: CD4+ T cells from PBMCs. These receptors originate from a human donor with multiple sclerosis.

The chain has TRBV30 and TRBJ2-7, with D unclear. The V and J ends lost 0 bases and 3 bases respectively, with 12 bases between them. CDR3 length equals 14 residues. Germline lookup yields CDR1 GTSNPN and CDR2 SVGIG (reference sequence). The CDR3 sequence is CAWSVSQNLYEQYF. In DNA form, the CDR3 reads TGTGCCTGGAGTGTATCCCAGAACCTCTACGAGCAGTACTTC.

This clonotype came up once. V usage is TRBV29-1 and J usage is TRBJ2-5; 11 bases line up with TRBD2. The CDR3 covers 11 residues. The V gene's germline CDR1 is SQVTM and CDR2 ANQGSEA. CDR3 bases: TGCACGGGGACTAGCGGAGAGACCCAGTACTTC. This translates into CTGTSGETQYF.

The V call is TRBV24-1, the J call TRBJ2-3, with a possible D match to TRBD2 (5 bases). Germline V gene sequence: CDR1 KGHDR, CDR2 SFDVKD. This CDR3 contains 13 residues. The V and J ends lost 6 bases and 0 bases respectively, with 6 bases between them. CDR3 protein: CATSRDSTDTQYF. The CDR3 bases are TGTGCCACCAGTCGGGATAGCACAGATACGCAGTATTTT.

The chain employs TRBV5-1 and TRBJ1-1; D is unresolved. The CDR3 is 15 residues long. Between the trimmed V and J ends, which lost 2 bases and 1 base, there was a span of 12 bases. Germline values: CDR1 SGHRS, CDR2 YFSETQ. The CDR3 loop reads CASSLAGSSNTEAFF. In nucleotides, the CDR3 is TGCGCCAGCAGCTTAGCGGGCAGCTCGAACACTGAAGCTTTCTTT.

This chain uses TRBV7-9 with TRBJ1-4; D is possibly TRBD1 (5 bases). V gave up 5 bases and J gave up 0 bases, with 16 bases separating them. This CDR3 contains 17 residues. Per the germline V gene, CDR1 is SEHNR and CDR2 is FQNEAQ (reference sequence). CDR3 bases: TGTGCCAGCAGCCCGGGGGTTGCCGCTGCAACTAATGAAAAACTGTTTTTT. Amino acids: CASSPGVAAATNEKLFF.

This chain links TRBV18 with TRBJ1-5, with TRBD1 matching 7 bases. Trimming cost V 1 base and J 3 bases; bases outside gene matches: 3. Germline assignment: CDR1 KGHSH and CDR2 LQKENI. This CDR3 has 15 amino acids. The CDR3 DNA reads TGTGCCAGCTCACCACGACAGGGTGACAATCAGCCCCAGCATTTT. It specifies CASSPRQGDNQPQHF.

The V gene is TRBV29-1, the J gene TRBJ2-1; 7 bases map to TRBD1. Trimming took 5 bases from V and 9 from J; bases not matched to a gene: 10. The CDR3 is 13 amino acids. The germline V gene encodes CDR1 SQVTM and CDR2 ANQGSEA. CDR3 amino acids: CSVRDSPPGEQFF. As DNA, the CDR3 is TGCAGCGTTAGGGACAGTCCCCCCGGTGAGCAGTTCTTC.

The CDR3 DNA is TGCATCTGCAAGCGGGGGGCCACTAGCACAGATACGCAGTATTTT. It translates to CICKRGATSTDTQYF. J is TRBJ2-3 and V is TRBV20-1, with 9 bases aligning to TRBD2. The CDR3 totals 15 residues. Germline CDR1 reads DFQATT; CDR2 reads SNEGSKA (reference sequence).

This clonotype was seen a single time. The CDR3 sequence is CASGLGPRDYEQYF. CDR3 nucleotide sequence: TGTGCTAGTGGTTTGGGACCCCGTGACTACGAGCAGTACTTC. The V call is TRBV12-5, the J call TRBJ2-7; D gene unclear. CDR3 length: 14 residues. Germline V gene lookup returns CDR1 LGHNT and CDR2 FRNRAP. Trimming took off 1 base at V and 3 bases at J, with 10 bases between the two ends.

The chain recombines TRBV29-1 with TRBJ2-5; TRBD2 matches at 9 bases. V shed 4 bases and J 5 bases; nucleotides not matched to a gene: 5. Germline V gives CDR1 SQVTM, CDR2 ANQGSEA. The CDR3 is 13 residues long. The CDR3 protein is CSVVVAGGETQYF. CDR3 DNA sequence: TGCAGCGTTGTAGTCGCGGGAGGGGAGACCCAGTACTTC.

This chain uses TRBV20-1 with TRBJ2-1, with D perhaps assigned TRBD1 or TRBD2 (6 bases each). There are 13 residues in the CDR3. Germline V gives CDR1 DFQATT, CDR2 SNEGSKA (reference sequence). V lost 2 bases, J lost 5 bases, and 10 bases lay in between. The CDR3 reads CSARSGANNEQFF. The CDR3, as DNA: TGCAGTGCTAGATCGGGGGCCAACAATGAGCAGTTCTTC.

The V gene is TRBV9, the J gene TRBJ1-1; D not resolved. The CDR3 sequence is 14 residues long. Germline V gene lookup returns CDR1 SGDLS and CDR2 YYNGEE. Between the trimmed V and J ends, which lost 4 bases and 3 bases, there was a span of 13 bases. CDR3 sequence: CASSPRQVDTEAFF. As DNA, the CDR3 is TGTGCCAGCAGCCCCAGGCAAGTGGACACTGAAGCTTTCTTT.

V and J are TRBV20-1 and TRBJ2-1; D is perhaps TRBD1 or TRBD2 (5 bases each). This CDR3 comprises 14 residues. Germline CDR1 reads DFQATT; CDR2 reads SNEGSKA (reference sequence). V was shortened by 5 bases and J by 7 bases, with 18 bases between the two germline ends. The CDR3 protein is CSAFGTPKVNEQFF. The CDR3 DNA sequence: TGCAGTGCTTTCGGGACGCCGAAGGTAAATGAGCAGTTCTTC.

This clonotype was observed once. This chain uses TRBV20-1 with TRBJ2-7; 8 bases align to TRBD1. The CDR3 has 13 residues. V shed 7 bases, J shed 4 bases, and the junction held 9 bases outside the gene matches. Germline V gene data show CDR1 as DFQATT and CDR2 as SNEGSKA (reference sequence). The DNA of the CDR3 is TGCAGTGTTCCGGACAGGGAGCATTACGAGCAGTACTTC. This gives the protein CSVPDREHYEQYF.

The chain is built from TRBV5-1 and TRBJ2-3; the match to TRBD2 covers 11 bases. The CDR3 sequence is 16 residues long. V was pared by 4 bases and J by 4 bases, with 8 bases of the junction left unmatched. Germline CDR1 SGHRS, CDR2 YFSETQ. The CDR3 protein is CASSLGTSGGADTQYF. CDR3 sequence (DNA): TGCGCCAGCAGCCTTGGGACTAGCGGAGGGGCAGATACGCAGTATTTT.

The chain recombines TRBV9 with TRBJ2-4; D assignment may be TRBD1 or TRBD2 (5 bases each). V gave up 4 bases and J gave up 10 bases, with 15 bases separating them. Germline CDR1 and CDR2: SGDLS and YYNGEE. The CDR3 is 13 residues long. The CDR3 coding sequence is TGTGCCAGCAGCCGTCTCCGGGACGCTATTCAGTACTTC. It translates to CASSRLRDAIQYF.

This rearrangement joins TRBV29-1 to TRBJ2-7; 9 bases fit TRBD1. The germline V gene encodes CDR1 SQVTM and CDR2 ANQGSEA. V trimming: 4 bases; J trimming: 3 bases; junction bases outside the gene matches: 7. The CDR3 spans 14 residues. CDR3 in amino acids: CSVGGQGEIYEQYF. As DNA, the CDR3 is TGCAGCGTTGGGGGACAGGGTGAAATCTACGAGCAGTACTTC.

The chain couples TRBV11-2 to TRBJ2-7; the match to TRBD1 covers 9 bases. The germline V gene has CDR1 SGHAT and CDR2 FQNNGV. With V trimmed by 4 bases and J by 5 bases, 6 bases remained unmatched. CDR3 length: 14 amino acids. DNA for the CDR3: TGTGCCAGCAGCTCCGGACAGGGGAGAAACGAGCAGTACTTC. Amino acid sequence: CASSSGQGRNEQYF.

The V call is TRBV9, the J call TRBJ1-2; D unresolved. Germline V lookup: CDR1 SGDLS, CDR2 YYNGEE. The ends were cut back, 4 bases at V and 1 base at J, with 8 bases in the middle. The CDR3 has 13 amino acids. The CDR3 loop reads CASSFDGNYGYTF. The CDR3 DNA is TGTGCCAGCAGCTTCGACGGTAACTATGGCTACACCTTC.

The CDR3 loop is CSAVDRIEAFF. The CDR3 DNA reads TGCAGCGCCGTGGACAGGATAGAAGCTTTCTTT. The rearrangement uses TRBV29-1 and TRBJ1-1; 7 nucleotides agree with TRBD1. Trimming at V came to 7 bases and at J to 8 bases, leaving 7 bases not matched to a gene. CDR3 length: 11 amino acids. Germline V lookup: CDR1 SQVTM, CDR2 ANQGSEA.

The chain couples TRBV5-1 to TRBJ2-5; D is uncertain. The CDR3 totals 15 residues. The V end was cut by 0 bases, the J end by 5 bases, with 14 bases between. Germline CDR1 and CDR2: SGHRS and YFSETQ. The CDR3 nucleotides are TGCGCCAGCAGCTTGGGGCAGGTCGTACGTGAGACCCAGTACTTC. This gives the protein CASSLGQVVRETQYF.

The chain combines TRBV15 with TRBJ1-4, with TRBD1 matching 7 bases. Germline V lookup: CDR1 LNHNV, CDR2 YYDKDF (reference sequence). The CDR3 is 16 amino acids. V dropped 3 bases and J dropped 7; count of bases not matched to a gene: 11. The CDR3 loop reads CATSREAPRDSEKLFF. CDR3 nucleotides: TGTGCCACCAGCAGGGAGGCTCCCCGGGACAGTGAAAAACTGTTTTTT.

The chain carries TRBV12-3 or TRBV12-4 and TRBJ1-1, with D maybe TRBD1 (6 bases). The length of the CDR3 is 12 residues. V was pared by 6 bases and J by 6 bases, with 11 bases between. The CDR3 sequence is CASRNRVAEAFF. CDR3 sequence (DNA): TGTGCCAGCAGGAACAGGGTGGCTGAAGCTTTCTTT.

This chain's CDR3 is CASSLEARNARGELFF. In DNA form, the CDR3 reads TGTGCCAGCAGTTTAGAAGCGCGGAACGCTCGCGGGGAGCTGTTTTTT. The chain carries TRBV12-3 or TRBV12-4 and TRBJ2-2; D call uncertain. V was clipped by 1 base and J by 7 bases, with 16 bases between them. The length of the CDR3 is 16 residues.

The chain couples TRBV12-3 or TRBV12-4 to TRBJ1-5; 7 positions agree with TRBD1. CDR3 size: 14 residues. The trim removed 6 bases at V and 7 bases at J, leaving 9 bases unmatched. In DNA form, the CDR3 reads TGTGCCAGCAGCTCCACAGGGGACGGGCAGCCCCAGCATTTT. It translates to CASSSTGDGQPQHF.

The V call is TRBV3-1, the J call TRBJ2-1, with 10 bases fitting TRBD2. Trimming at V came to 4 bases and at J to 5 bases, leaving 11 bases not matched to a gene. The length of the CDR3 is 17 residues. Germline V gene lookup returns CDR1 LGHDT and CDR2 YNNKEL (reference sequence). Here the CDR3 reads CASSPSVQGLANNEQFF. For the CDR3, the DNA is TGTGCCAGCAGCCCCAGCGTCCAGGGACTAGCGAACAATGAGCAGTTCTTC.